These 13 T cell receptor beta chains came from one sample sequenced in a study of CD8+ T cells in alopecia areata. Noted treatment: oral pan-JAK inhibitor, 5-10 mg twice daily. RNA, once extracted, was reverse transcribed into cDNA for use as the sequencing template. Here immunoSEQ multiplex PCR was the method, and the copy in TCRdb shows in-frame clones only, minus some. The repertoire consists of about 260,000 clones, with around 64% occurring once and the leading ten covering roughly 0.93%. The starting material was CD4+ T cells sorted from blood, obtained between weeks 51 and 54, from a patient treated with tofacitinib. Receptor source: a human donor with alopecia areata.

Notes on this clone: Other DNA sequences in this sample translate to the same CDR3. V gene TRBV2 combines with J gene TRBJ2-5; D uncertain. Per the germline V gene, CDR1 is SNHLY and CDR2 is FYNNEI. The V gene lost 6 bases and the J gene lost 2 bases, with 1 base spanning the gap. CDR3 length: 10 residues. This CDR3 reads CASRQETQYF. The CDR3 DNA is TGTGCCAGCAGGCAAGAGACCCAGTACTTC.

The V call is TRBV11-3, the J call TRBJ2-1; D call uncertain. V shed 5 bases and J shed 6 bases, with 14 bases lying between them. This CDR3 region has 14 residues. Germline V gives CDR1 SGHNT, CDR2 YENEEA. Here the CDR3 DNA reads TGTGCCAGCAGCCCCACGGCAGGAAGCAATGAGCAGTTCTTC. Translated, it gives CASSPTAGSNEQFF.

The chain joins TRBV12-5 to TRBJ1-1; D gene unclear. Germline assignment: CDR1 LGHNT and CDR2 FRNRAP. CDR3 size: 14 residues. Trimming removed 2 bases from V and 1 base from J, with 8 bases in between. In DNA form, the CDR3 reads TGTGCTAGTGGTTTGTCTTCGGAGAACACTGAAGCTTTCTTT. It encodes CASGLSSENTEAFF.

The chain recombines TRBV7-2 with TRBJ1-6; D possibly corresponds to TRBD1 (6 bases). The CDR3 is 14 residues long. V dropped 3 bases and J dropped 14 bases, with 17 bases sitting between them. Germline CDR1 and CDR2: SGHTA and FQGNSA. Here the CDR3 reads CASSLTGLAVTLHF. CDR3 nucleotide sequence: TGTGCCAGCAGCTTGACAGGACTAGCCGTCACCCTCCACTTT.

The V call is TRBV12-5, the J call TRBJ2-1; D gene unclear. The CDR3 is 11 residues long. CDR1 and CDR2 (germline): LGHNT, FRNRAP. V gave up 1 base and J gave up 5 bases, with 0 bases separating them. In nucleotides, the CDR3 is TGTGCTAGTGGTTTGGACAATGAGCAGTTCTTC. Translated: CASGLDNEQFF.

The rearrangement links TRBV4-1 to TRBJ2-2; maybe TRBD1 (6 bases). This CDR3 is built from 14 residues. The germline V and J ends were trimmed by 7 bases and 6 bases, with 15 bases remaining between them. Germline values: CDR1 MGHRA, CDR2 YSYEKL. The CDR3: CASTGQGLAGELFF. CDR3 nucleotides: TGCGCCAGCACTGGTCAGGGGCTGGCCGGGGAGCTGTTTTTT.

The chain recombines TRBV5-6 with TRBJ2-5; D is unclear. The length of the CDR3 is 13 residues. V was shortened by 0 bases and J by 4 bases, with 7 bases between the two germline ends. Looked up from germline, CDR1 is SGHDT and CDR2 is YYEEEE. The CDR3 spells CASSLERGETQYF. DNA of the CDR3: TGTGCCAGCAGCTTGGAGCGTGGAGAGACCCAGTACTTC.

This clone was seen only once. This sequence joins TRBV5-1 and TRBJ1-2; D may be TRBD1 (6 bases). Germline CDR1 is SGHRS and CDR2 is YFSETQ. V was trimmed by 2 bases and J by 8 bases, leaving 13 bases between them. CDR3 length equals 13 residues. CDR3 region: CASSLVGQEGYTF. CDR3 sequence (DNA): TGCGCCAGCAGCTTAGTGGGACAAGAGGGCTACACCTTC.

This sequence joins TRBV5-6 and TRBJ2-5, with a possible D match to TRBD2 (6 bases). Trimming took 0 bases from V and 2 from J, leaving 8 bases between them. The CDR3 spans 14 residues. Germline V CDR1 and CDR2: SGHDT, YYEEEE. The CDR3 here is CASSLVAEQETQYF. The CDR3 DNA is TGTGCCAGCAGCTTGGTAGCGGAACAAGAGACCCAGTACTTC.

V gene TRBV6-4 combines with J gene TRBJ2-1; D possibly corresponds to TRBD2 (7 bases). The CDR3 consists of 13 residues. V was shortened by 6 bases and J by 5 bases, with 11 bases between the two germline ends. Germline V gene sequence: CDR1 MRHNA, CDR2 SNTAGT. The CDR3 protein is CASRGGRNNEQFF. CDR3 nucleotides: TGTGCCAGCAGGGGGGGGCGGAACAATGAGCAGTTCTTC.

This clone was detected once. J is TRBJ2-7 and V is TRBV5-1, with D tentatively TRBD2 (5 bases). The CDR3 is made up of 14 amino acids. CDR1 and CDR2 from the germline V gene are SGHRS and YFSETQ. V lost 2 bases and J lost 0, with 9 bases in between. The CDR3 reads CASSLQRGSYEQYF. The CDR3 DNA sequence: TGCGCCAGCAGCTTACAACGGGGCTCCTACGAGCAGTACTTC. Based on the CDR3 plus reference TRBV5-1 and TRBJ2-7, the full variable domain is KAGVTQTPRYLIKTRGQQVTLSCSPISGHRSVSWYQQTPGQGLQFLFEYFSETQRNKGNFPGRFSGRQFSNSRSEMNVSTLELGDSALYLCASSLQRGSYEQYFGPGTRLTVT.

V and J are TRBV30 and TRBJ1-5; 9 positions match TRBD1. Germline V lookup: CDR1 GTSNPN, CDR2 SVGIG (reference sequence). The CDR3 sequence is 17 residues long. Trimming took 3 bases from V and 2 from J; bases not matched to a gene: 11. The CDR3 sequence is CAWSLRTGGPGNQPQHF. Here the CDR3 DNA reads TGTGCCTGGAGCCTACGAACAGGGGGCCCTGGCAATCAGCCCCAGCATTTT.

This chain uses TRBV27 with TRBJ2-7; D possibly corresponds to TRBD1 (5 bases). This CDR3 comprises 15 residues. The germline V and J ends were trimmed by 7 bases and 3 bases, with 19 bases remaining between them. Germline V CDR1 and CDR2: MNHEY, SMNVEV (reference sequence). The CDR3 reads CASKLGAQGIYEQYF. As DNA, the CDR3 is TGTGCCAGCAAGTTAGGGGCTCAGGGAATCTACGAGCAGTACTTC.